The present T cell receptor beta chain was sequenced within a study of TIL therapy for anti-PD-1-resistant metastatic lung cancer. V gave up 4 bases and J gave up 5 bases; unmatched junction bases: 5. CDR1 and CDR2 from the germline V gene are LNHNV and YYDKDF (reference sequence). This CDR3 is 14 amino acids long. The time point is: pre-treatment sample, taken before nivolumab and TIL therapy. Pleural nodules or supraclavicular lymph nodes made up most of the excised metastases sampled. The immunoSEQ assay was v3. The assay was immunoSEQ multiplex PCR, and TCRdb's table has in-frame clones only and misses some. The top ten hold about a tenth of the sample, which has 95,000 or so clones, approximately 65% seen once.

The sample consisted of tumor tissue, taken at baseline. The V gene is TRBV15, the J gene TRBJ1-1, with TRBD1 identical over 9 bases. This TCR was sampled from a person between 25 and 79 years old with non-small cell lung cancer. The CDR3 is CATSKTGTGTEAFF. The CDR3 bases are TGTGCCACCAGCAAAACCGGGACAGGGACTGAAGCTTTCTTT.